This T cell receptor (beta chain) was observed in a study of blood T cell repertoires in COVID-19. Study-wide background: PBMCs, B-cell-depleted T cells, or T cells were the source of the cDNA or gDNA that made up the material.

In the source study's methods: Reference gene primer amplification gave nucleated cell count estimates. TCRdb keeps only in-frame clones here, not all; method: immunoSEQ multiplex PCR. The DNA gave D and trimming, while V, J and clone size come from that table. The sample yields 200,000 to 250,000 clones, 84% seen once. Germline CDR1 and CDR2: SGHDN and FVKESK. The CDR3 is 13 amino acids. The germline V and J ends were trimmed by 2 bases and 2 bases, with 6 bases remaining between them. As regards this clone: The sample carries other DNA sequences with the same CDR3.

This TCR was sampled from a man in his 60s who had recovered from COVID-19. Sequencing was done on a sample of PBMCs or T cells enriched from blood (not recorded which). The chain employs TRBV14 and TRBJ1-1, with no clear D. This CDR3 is CASSQRVNTEAFF. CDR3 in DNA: TGTGCCAGCAGCCAACGGGTCAACACTGAAGCTTTCTTT.